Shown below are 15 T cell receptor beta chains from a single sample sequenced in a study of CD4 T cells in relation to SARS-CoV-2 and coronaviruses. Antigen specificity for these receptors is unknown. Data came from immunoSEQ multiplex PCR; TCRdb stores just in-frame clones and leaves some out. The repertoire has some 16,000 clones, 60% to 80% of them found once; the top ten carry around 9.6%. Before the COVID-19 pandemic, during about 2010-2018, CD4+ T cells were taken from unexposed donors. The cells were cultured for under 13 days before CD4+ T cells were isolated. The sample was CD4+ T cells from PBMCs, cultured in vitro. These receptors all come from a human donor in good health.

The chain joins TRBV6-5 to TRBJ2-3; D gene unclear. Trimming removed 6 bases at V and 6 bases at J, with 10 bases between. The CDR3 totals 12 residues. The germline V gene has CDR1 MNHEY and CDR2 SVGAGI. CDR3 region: CASSHFSDTQYF. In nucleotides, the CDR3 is TGTGCCAGCAGCCACTTTTCGGATACGCAGTATTTT.

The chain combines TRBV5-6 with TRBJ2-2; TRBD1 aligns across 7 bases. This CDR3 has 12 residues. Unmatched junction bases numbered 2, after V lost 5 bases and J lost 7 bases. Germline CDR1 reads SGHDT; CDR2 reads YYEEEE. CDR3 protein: CASRRDSGELFF. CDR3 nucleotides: TGTGCCAGCAGACGGGACAGCGGGGAGCTGTTTTTT.

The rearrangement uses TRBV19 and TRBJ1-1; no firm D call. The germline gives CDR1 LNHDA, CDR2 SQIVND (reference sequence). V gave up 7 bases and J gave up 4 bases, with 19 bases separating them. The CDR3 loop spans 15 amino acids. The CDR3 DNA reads TGTGCCAGTACCCGGTGGACCCGGGAGGGCACTGAAGCTTTCTTT. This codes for CASTRWTREGTEAFF.

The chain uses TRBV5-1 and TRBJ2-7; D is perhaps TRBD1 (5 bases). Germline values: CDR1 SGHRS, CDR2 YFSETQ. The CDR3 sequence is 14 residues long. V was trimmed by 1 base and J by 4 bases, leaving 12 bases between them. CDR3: CASSLLPGPYEQYF. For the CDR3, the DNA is TGCGCCAGCAGCTTGTTACCAGGGCCGTACGAGCAGTACTTC.

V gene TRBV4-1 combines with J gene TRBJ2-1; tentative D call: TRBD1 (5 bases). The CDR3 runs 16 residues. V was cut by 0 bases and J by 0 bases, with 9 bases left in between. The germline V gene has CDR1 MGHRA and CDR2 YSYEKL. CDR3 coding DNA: TGCGCCAGCAGCCAAGATATCAGGGTCTCCTACAATGAGCAGTTCTTC. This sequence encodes CASSQDIRVSYNEQFF.

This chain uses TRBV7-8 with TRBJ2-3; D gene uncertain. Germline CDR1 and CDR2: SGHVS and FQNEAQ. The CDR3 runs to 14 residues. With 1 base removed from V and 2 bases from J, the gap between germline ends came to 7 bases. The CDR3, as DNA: TGTGCCAGCAGCTTAGTTGGGCTCACAGATACGCAGTATTTT. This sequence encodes CASSLVGLTDTQYF.

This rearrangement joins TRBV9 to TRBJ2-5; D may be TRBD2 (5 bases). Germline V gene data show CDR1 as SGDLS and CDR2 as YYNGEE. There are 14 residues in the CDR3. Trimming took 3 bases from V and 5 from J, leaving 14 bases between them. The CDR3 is CASSARVAGETQYF. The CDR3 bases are TGTGCCAGCAGCGCGAGGGTCGCCGGCGAGACCCAGTACTTC. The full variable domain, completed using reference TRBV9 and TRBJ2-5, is DSGVTQTPKHLITATGQRVTLRCSPRSGDLSVYWYQQSLDQGLQFLIQYYNGEERAKGNILERFSAQQFPDLHSELNLSSLELGDSALYFCASSARVAGETQYFGPGTRLLVL.

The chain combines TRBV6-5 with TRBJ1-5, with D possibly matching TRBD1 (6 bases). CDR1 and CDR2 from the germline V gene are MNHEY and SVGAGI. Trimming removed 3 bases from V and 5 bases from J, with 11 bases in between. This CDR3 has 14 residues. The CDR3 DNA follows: TGTGCCAGCAGTTATAGACAGGAGCATCAGCCCCAGCATTTT. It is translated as CASSYRQEHQPQHF.

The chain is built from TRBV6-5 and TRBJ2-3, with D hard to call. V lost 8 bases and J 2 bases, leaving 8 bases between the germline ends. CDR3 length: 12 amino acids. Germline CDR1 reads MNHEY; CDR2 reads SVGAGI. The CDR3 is CASGMYTDTQYF. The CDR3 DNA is TGTGCCAGCGGGATGTACACAGATACGCAGTATTTT.

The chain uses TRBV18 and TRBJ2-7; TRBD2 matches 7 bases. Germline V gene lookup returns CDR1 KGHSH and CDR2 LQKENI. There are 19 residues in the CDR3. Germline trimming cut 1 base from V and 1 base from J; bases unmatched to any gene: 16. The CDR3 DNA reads TGTGCCAGCTCACCACAGGCTAGCGGAGACCCAATAATTTCCTACGAGCAGTACTTC. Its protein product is CASSPQASGDPIISYEQYF.

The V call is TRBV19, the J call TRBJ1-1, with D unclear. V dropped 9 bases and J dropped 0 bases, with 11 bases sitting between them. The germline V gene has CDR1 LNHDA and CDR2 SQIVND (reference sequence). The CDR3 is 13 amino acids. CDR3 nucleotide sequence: TGTGCCAGCTCCAGGAGAATGAACACTGAAGCTTTCTTT. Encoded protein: CASSRRMNTEAFF. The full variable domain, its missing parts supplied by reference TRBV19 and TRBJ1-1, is DGGITQSPKYLFRKEGQNVTLSCEQNLNHDAMYWYRQDPGQGLRLIYYSQIVNDFQKGDIAEGYSVSREKKESFPLTVTSAQKNPTAFYLCASSRRMNTEAFFGQGTRLTVV.

This chain's CDR3 is CASSLGYRVRETQYF. The CDR3, as DNA: TGTGCCAGCAGCTTAGGGTACAGGGTTCGGGAGACCCAGTACTTC. The chain has TRBV11-2 and TRBJ2-5, with D perhaps matching TRBD1 (6 bases). Germline lookup yields CDR1 SGHAT and CDR2 FQNNGV. This CDR3 region has 15 residues. Trimming took 1 base from V and 5 from J, leaving 14 bases between them.

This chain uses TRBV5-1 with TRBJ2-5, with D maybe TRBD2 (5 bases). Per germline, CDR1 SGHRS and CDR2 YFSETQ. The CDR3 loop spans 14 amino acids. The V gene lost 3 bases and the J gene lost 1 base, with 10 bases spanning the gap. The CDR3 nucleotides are TGCGCCAGCAGCTCAGGAACTAGCCAAGAGACCCAGTACTTC. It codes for CASSSGTSQETQYF.

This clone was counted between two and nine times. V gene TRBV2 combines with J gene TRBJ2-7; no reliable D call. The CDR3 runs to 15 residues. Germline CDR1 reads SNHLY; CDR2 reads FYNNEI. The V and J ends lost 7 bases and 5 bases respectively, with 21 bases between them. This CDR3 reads CASNVGELLIHEQYF. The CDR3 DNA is TGTGCCAGCAACGTAGGAGAACTACTGATCCACGAGCAGTACTTC. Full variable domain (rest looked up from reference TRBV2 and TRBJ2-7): EPEVTQTPSHQVTQMGQEVILRCVPISNHLYFYWYRQILGQKVEFLVSFYNNEISEKSEIFDDQFSVERPDGSNFTLKIRSTKLEDSAMYFCASNVGELLIHEQYFGPGTRLTVT.

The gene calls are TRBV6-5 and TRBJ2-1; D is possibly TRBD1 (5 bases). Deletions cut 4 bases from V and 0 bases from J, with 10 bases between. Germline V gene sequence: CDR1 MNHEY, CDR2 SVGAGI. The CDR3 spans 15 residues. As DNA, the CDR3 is TGTGCCAGCAGTTCCGGCAGGGCCTCCTACAATGAGCAGTTCTTC. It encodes CASSSGRASYNEQFF.